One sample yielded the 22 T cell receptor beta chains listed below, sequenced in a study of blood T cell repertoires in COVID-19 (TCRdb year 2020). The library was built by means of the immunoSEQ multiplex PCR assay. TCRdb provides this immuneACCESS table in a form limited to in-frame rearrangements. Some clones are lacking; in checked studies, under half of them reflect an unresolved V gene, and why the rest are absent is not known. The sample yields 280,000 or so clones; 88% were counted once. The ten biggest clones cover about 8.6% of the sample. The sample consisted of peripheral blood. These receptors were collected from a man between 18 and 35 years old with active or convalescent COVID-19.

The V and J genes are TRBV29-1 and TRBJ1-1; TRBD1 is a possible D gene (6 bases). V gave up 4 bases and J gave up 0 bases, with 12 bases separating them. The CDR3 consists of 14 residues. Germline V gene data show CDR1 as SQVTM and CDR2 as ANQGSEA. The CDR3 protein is CSVARTALNTEAFF. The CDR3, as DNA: TGCAGCGTTGCCAGGACAGCTCTGAACACTGAAGCTTTCTTT.

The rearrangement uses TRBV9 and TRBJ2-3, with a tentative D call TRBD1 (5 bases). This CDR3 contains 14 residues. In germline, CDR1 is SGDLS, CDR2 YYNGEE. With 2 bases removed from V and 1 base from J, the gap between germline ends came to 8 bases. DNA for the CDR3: TGTGCCAGCAGCGTTTTAGGGGGCACAGATACGCAGTATTTT. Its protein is CASSVLGGTDTQYF. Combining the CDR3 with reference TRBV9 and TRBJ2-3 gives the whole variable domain DSGVTQTPKHLITATGQRVTLRCSPRSGDLSVYWYQQSLDQGLQFLIQYYNGEERAKGNILERFSAQQFPDLHSELNLSSLELGDSALYFCASSVLGGTDTQYFGPGTRLTVL.

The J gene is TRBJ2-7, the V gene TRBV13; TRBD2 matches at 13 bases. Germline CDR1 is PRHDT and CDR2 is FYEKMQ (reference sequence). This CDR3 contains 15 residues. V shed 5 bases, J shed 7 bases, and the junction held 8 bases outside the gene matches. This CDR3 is CASSPGLAGDGEQYF. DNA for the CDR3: TGTGCCAGCAGCCCAGGACTAGCGGGGGACGGGGAGCAGTACTTC.

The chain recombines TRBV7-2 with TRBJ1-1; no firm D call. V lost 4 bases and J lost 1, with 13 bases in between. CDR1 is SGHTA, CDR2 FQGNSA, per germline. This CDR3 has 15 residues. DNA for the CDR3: TGTGCCAGCAGCTGGGAGGCAGCGAAGAACACTGAAGCTTTCTTT. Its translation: CASSWEAAKNTEAFF.

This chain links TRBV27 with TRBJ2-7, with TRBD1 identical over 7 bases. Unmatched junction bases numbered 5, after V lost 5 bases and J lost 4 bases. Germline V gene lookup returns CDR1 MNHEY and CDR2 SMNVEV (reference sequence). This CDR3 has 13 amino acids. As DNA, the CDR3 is TGTGCCAGCAGTCCGCGACAGGGTTACGAGCAGTACTTC. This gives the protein CASSPRQGYEQYF.

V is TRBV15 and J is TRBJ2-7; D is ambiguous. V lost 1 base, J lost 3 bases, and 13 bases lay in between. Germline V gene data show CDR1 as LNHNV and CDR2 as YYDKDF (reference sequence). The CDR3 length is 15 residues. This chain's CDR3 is CATSRAYPRHYEQYF. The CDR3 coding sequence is TGTGCCACCAGCAGAGCTTACCCGCGACACTACGAGCAGTACTTC.

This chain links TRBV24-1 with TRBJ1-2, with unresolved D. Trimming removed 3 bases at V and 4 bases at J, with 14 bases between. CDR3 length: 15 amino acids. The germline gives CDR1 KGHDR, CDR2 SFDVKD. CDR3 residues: CATSDRSQVIYGYTF. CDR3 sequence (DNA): TGTGCCACCAGTGATAGGTCGCAGGTAATCTATGGCTACACCTTC.

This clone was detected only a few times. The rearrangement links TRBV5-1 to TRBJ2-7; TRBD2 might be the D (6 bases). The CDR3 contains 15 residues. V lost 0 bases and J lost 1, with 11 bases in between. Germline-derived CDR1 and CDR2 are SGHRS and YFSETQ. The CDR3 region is CASSLVREHSYEQYF. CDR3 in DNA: TGCGCCAGCAGCTTGGTCCGGGAGCATTCCTACGAGCAGTACTTC.

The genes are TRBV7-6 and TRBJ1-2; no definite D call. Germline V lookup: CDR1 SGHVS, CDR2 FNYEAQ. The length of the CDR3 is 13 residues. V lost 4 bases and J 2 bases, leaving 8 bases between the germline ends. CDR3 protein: CASSSGANYGYTF. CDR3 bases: TGTGCCAGCAGCTCAGGTGCGAACTATGGCTACACCTTC.

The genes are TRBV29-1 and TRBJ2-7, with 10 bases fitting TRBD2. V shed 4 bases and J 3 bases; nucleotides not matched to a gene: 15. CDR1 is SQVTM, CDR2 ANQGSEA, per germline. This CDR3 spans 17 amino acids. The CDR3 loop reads CSVVSPVVLAGGYEQYF. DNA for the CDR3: TGCAGCGTTGTTTCGCCTGTGGTTTTAGCGGGGGGCTACGAGCAGTACTTC.

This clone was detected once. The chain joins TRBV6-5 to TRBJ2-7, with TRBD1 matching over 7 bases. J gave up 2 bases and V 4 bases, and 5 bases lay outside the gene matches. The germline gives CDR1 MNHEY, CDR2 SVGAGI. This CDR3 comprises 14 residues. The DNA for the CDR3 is TGTGCCAGCAGTTTTACCGGGACAGCCTACGAGCAGTACTTC. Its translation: CASSFTGTAYEQYF.

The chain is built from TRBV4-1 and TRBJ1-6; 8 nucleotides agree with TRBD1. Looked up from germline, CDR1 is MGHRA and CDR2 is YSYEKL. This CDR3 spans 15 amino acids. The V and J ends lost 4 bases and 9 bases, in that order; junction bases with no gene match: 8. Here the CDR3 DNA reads TGCGCCAGCAGCCCCACCCCAGGGGGCGTTTCACCCCTCCACTTT. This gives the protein CASSPTPGGVSPLHF.

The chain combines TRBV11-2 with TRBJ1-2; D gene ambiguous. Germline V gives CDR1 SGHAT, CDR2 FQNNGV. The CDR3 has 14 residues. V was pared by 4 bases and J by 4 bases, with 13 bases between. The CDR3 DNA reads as TGTGCCAGCAGCTCCCTCCGAGGTACCTATGGCTACACCTTC. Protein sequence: CASSSLRGTYGYTF. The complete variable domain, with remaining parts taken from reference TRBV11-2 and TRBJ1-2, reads EAGVAQSPRYKIIEKRQSVAFWCNPISGHATLYWYQQILGQGPKLLIQFQNNGVVDDSQLPKDRFSAERLKGVDSTLKIQPAKLEDSAVYLCASSSLRGTYGYTFGSGTRLTVV.

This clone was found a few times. This CDR3 reads CASSADSGNTIYF. The DNA for the CDR3 is TGTGCCAGCAGCGCAGACTCTGGAAACACCATATATTTT. The chain recombines TRBV9 with TRBJ1-3; D remains ambiguous. Trimming took off 3 bases at V and 0 bases at J, with 4 bases between the two ends. Germline-derived CDR1 and CDR2 are SGDLS and YYNGEE. The CDR3 runs 13 residues.

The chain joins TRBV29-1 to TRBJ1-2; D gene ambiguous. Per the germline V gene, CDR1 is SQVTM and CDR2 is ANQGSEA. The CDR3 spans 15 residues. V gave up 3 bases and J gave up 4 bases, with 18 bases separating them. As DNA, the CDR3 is TGCAGCGTTGAGCTGGGAAGGGAGTCTGGCTATGGCTACACCTTC. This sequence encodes CSVELGRESGYGYTF.

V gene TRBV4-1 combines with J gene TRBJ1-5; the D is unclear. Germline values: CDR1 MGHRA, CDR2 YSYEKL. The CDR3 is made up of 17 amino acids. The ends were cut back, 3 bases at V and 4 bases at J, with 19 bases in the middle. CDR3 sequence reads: CASSHDWALKKNQPQHF. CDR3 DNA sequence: TGCGCCAGCAGCCACGATTGGGCCCTTAAGAAAAATCAGCCCCAGCATTTT.

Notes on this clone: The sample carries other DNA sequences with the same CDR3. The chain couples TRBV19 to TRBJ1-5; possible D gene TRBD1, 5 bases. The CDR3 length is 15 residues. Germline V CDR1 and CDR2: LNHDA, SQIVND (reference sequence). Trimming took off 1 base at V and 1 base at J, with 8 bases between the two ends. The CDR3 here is CASSIVDRSNQPQHF. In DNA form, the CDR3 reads TGTGCCAGTAGTATAGTCGACAGAAGCAATCAGCCCCAGCATTTT.

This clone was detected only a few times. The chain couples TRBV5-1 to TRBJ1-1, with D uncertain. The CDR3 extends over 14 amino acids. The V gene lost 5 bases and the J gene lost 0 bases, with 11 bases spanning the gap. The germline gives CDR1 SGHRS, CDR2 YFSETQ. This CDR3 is CASRVEQMNTEAFF. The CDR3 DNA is TGCGCCAGCAGGGTGGAACAGATGAACACTGAAGCTTTCTTT.

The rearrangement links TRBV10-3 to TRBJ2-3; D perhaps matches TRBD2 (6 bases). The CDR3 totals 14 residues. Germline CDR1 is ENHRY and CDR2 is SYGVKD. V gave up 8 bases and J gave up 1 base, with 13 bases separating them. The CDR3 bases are TGTGCCATCTCCTCCGGGACTCGCACAGATACGCAGTATTTT. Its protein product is CAISSGTRTDTQYF.

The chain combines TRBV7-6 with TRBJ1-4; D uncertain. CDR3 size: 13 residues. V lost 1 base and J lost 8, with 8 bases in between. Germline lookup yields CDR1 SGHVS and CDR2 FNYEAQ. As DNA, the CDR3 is TGTGCCAGCAGCTTAGGTTCGGGGGAAAAACTGTTTTTT. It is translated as CASSLGSGEKLFF.

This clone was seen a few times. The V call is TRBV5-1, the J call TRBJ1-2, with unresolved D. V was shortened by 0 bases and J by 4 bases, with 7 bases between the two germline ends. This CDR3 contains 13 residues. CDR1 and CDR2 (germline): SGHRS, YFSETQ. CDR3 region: CASSLDLSYGYTF. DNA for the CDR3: TGCGCCAGCAGCTTGGACTTGAGCTATGGCTACACCTTC.

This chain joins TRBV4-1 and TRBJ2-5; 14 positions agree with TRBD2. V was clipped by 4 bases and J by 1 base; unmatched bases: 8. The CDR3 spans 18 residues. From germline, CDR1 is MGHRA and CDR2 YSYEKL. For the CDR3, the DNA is TGCGCCAGCAGCCCCCAGACTAGCGGGGGGGATCTCCAAGAGACCCAGTACTTC. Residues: CASSPQTSGGDLQETQYF.